These T cell receptor beta chains were read from a single sample in a study of T cells in Graves' hyperthyroidism and ophthalmopathy. TCRdb recomputed calls from the multiplex PCR reads with MiXCR, one row per CDR3 protein. Of 550,000 to 850,000 distinct CDR3 sequences listed, under 20% are singletons. The specimen was blood. The receptors were gathered from a woman in her fifties or sixties with Graves' hyperthyroidism that later progressed to Graves' ophthalmopathy. The CDR3 runs from the conserved cysteine through the conserved F or W. A D gene is named only where the DNA matches it firmly. Only some rows state a clone size, as once, few, many or a class for expanded clones.

J | length | D | size | V | CDR3 | DNA
TRBJ2-6 | 15 | . | . | TRBV4-1 | CASSQDSQVSNVLTF | TGCGCCAGCAGCCAAGACTCACAGGTGTCCAACGTCCTGACTTTC
TRBJ2-7 | 18 | TRBD1 | many | TRBV27 | CASTSLFGIATGGHEQYF | TGTGCCAGCACCTCCCTATTCGGTATCGCGACAGGGGGCCACGAGCAGTACTTC
TRBJ2-2 | 16 | TRBD1 | . | TRBV2 | CASRAPGQGAAGELFF | TGTGCCAGCAGAGCACCGGGACAGGGGGCGGCCGGGGAGCTGTTTTTT
TRBJ1-6 | 15 | . | many | TRBV7-6 | CASSPAGDGISPLHF | TGTGCCAGCAGCCCTGCCGGCGACGGAATTTCACCCCTCCACTTT
TRBJ2-7 | 15 | . | . | TRBV28 | CASSPRGRATYEQYF | TGTGCCAGCAGCCCCCGGGGCAGGGCCACCTACGAGCAGTACTTC
TRBJ2-1 | 19 | TRBD1 | many | TRBV12-3/TRBV12-4 | CASSPTIAYRGRLHNEQFF | TGTGCCAGCAGTCCAACAATAGCCTACAGGGGCCGATTACACAATGAGCAGTTCTTC
TRBJ2-1 | 15 | TRBD2 | . | TRBV13 | CASSSGLAGAPGEFF | TGTGCCAGCAGCTCCGGACTAGCGGGGGCCCCTGGCGAGTTCTTC
TRBJ2-5 | 14 | . | many | TRBV18 | CASSPSLAKETQYF | TGTGCCAGCTCACCATCCCTCGCCAAAGAGACCCAGTACTTC
TRBJ2-5 | 18 | TRBD2 | . | TRBV4-1 | CASSQIPGLAGIKETQYF | TGCGCCAGCAGCCAGATACCCGGACTAGCGGGGATCAAAGAGACCCAGTACTTC
TRBJ2-1 | 21 | TRBD2 | . | TRBV4-2 | CASSQERLLAGGPGSYNEQFF | TGTGCCAGCAGCCAAGAAAGGTTACTAGCGGGGGGGCCTGGCTCCTACAATGAGCAGTTCTTC
TRBJ1-2 | 15 | . | . | TRBV9 | CASSVAGGWDYGYTF | TGTGCCAGCAGCGTAGCTGGGGGATGGGACTATGGCTACACCTTC
TRBJ1-5 | 12 | . | many | TRBV2 | CASAPGNQPQHF | TGTGCCAGTGCCCCCGGTAATCAGCCCCAGCATTTT
TRBJ2-7 | 14 | . | many | TRBV6-1 | CASRVPGPNYEQYF | TGTGCCAGCAGAGTACCGGGACCCAACTACGAGCAGTACTTC
TRBJ1-4 | 12 | . | . | TRBV29-1 | CSVEVDNEKLFF | TGCAGCGTTGAGGTCGATAATGAAAAACTGTTTTTT
TRBJ1-5 | 15 | . | many | TRBV6-1 | CASSEVQEGGQPQHF | TGTGCCAGCAGTGAGGTCCAGGAAGGGGGTCAGCCCCAGCATTTT
TRBJ2-3 | 19 | TRBD2 | . | TRBV27 | CASSSRPGLAGATGDTQYF | TGTGCCAGCAGTTCGCGGCCGGGACTAGCGGGGGCTACGGGGGATACGCAGTATTTT
TRBJ2-3 | 15 | TRBD2 | many | TRBV11-2 | CASSPRLAMGDTQYF | TGTGCCAGCAGCCCTCGACTAGCGATGGGAGATACGCAGTATTTT
TRBJ1-1 | 13 | . | many | TRBV2 | CASGGLRGTEAFF | TGTGCCAGCGGGGGGCTCCGGGGCACTGAAGCTTTCTTT
TRBJ2-7 | 15 | TRBD1 | many | TRBV5-1 | CASSLEGAAPYEQYF | TGCGCCAGCAGCTTGGAGGGGGCAGCACCCTACGAGCAGTACTTC
TRBJ2-5 | 11 | . | few | TRBV20-1 | CSGDIRETQYF | TGCAGTGGTGACATACGAGAGACCCAGTACTTC
TRBJ2-5 | 16 | TRBD2 | many | TRBV11-2 | CASSPSGTSGGETQYF | TGTGCCAGCAGCCCGAGCGGGACTAGCGGGGGTGAGACCCAGTACTTC
TRBJ2-1 | 14 | TRBD2 | few | TRBV7-3 | CASSLSGGRDEQFF | TGTGCCAGCAGCTTAAGCGGGGGACGGGATGAGCAGTTCTTC
TRBJ1-1 | 14 | TRBD1 | . | TRBV5-5 | CASSVDRGQTEAFF | TGTGCCAGCAGCGTAGACAGGGGGCAGACTGAAGCTTTCTTT
TRBJ1-1 | 13 | TRBD1 | few | TRBV2 | CASGDRMNTEAFF | TGTGCCAGTGGGGACAGGATGAACACTGAAGCTTTCTTT